These 27 T cell receptor beta chains share one sample of origin, sequenced in a study of CD8+ T cells in alopecia areata. Indicated treatment: oral pan-JAK inhibitor, 5-10 mg twice daily. Sequencing templates came from extracted RNA that was reverse transcribed into cDNA. Here immunoSEQ multiplex PCR was the method, and the copy in TCRdb shows in-frame clones only, minus some. In the table there are approximately 210,000 clones, just over 65% of which are singletons. The material was CD4+ T cells sorted from blood, obtained between weeks 44 and 45, from a patient treated with tofacitinib. The source is a human donor with alopecia areata.

This chain links TRBV7-2 with TRBJ2-1, with 8 bases aligning to TRBD2. Trimming at V came to 5 bases and at J to 7 bases, leaving 7 bases not matched to a gene. The CDR3 loop spans 14 amino acids. Germline CDR1 and CDR2: SGHTA and FQGNSA. CDR3 region: CASSTPGTRNEQFF. The DNA of the CDR3 is TGTGCCAGCAGCACGCCCGGGACTAGGAATGAGCAGTTCTTC.

The chain uses TRBV10-2 and TRBJ1-2, with 11 positions matching TRBD1. There are 14 residues in the CDR3. The V segment lost 4 bases and the J segment 4 bases; nucleotides outside the gene matches: 2. CDR1 and CDR2 (germline): WSHSY, SAAADI. CDR3 bases: TGCGCCAGCAGTGCCGGGACAGGGGGCTATGGCTACACCTTC. Its protein is CASSAGTGGYGYTF.

V is TRBV10-1 and J is TRBJ2-7, with a tentative D call TRBD1 (6 bases). The CDR3 spans 13 residues. Germline values: CDR1 WNHNN, CDR2 SYGVQD (reference sequence). Trimming left V 3 bases short and J 12 bases short, with 18 bases between. The CDR3 here is CASSERFRDNMYF. The CDR3 coding sequence is TGCGCCAGCAGTGAAAGATTCCGGGACAATATGTACTTC.

The chain carries TRBV4-3 and TRBJ2-4; D may be TRBD2 (5 bases). The CDR3 covers 17 residues. The V end was cut by 1 base, the J end by 0 bases, with 13 bases between. Germline loops: CDR1 LGHNA, CDR2 YSLEER. CDR3 DNA: TGCGCCAGCAGCCAAGGGGAGAACGGACGAGCCAAAAACATTCAGTACTTC. As protein: CASSQGENGRAKNIQYF.

The chain employs TRBV18 and TRBJ2-1, with 7 bases identical to TRBD1. Germline V gene sequence: CDR1 KGHSH, CDR2 LQKENI. V was pared by 6 bases and J by 7 bases, with 12 bases of the junction left unmatched. This CDR3 has 15 residues. CDR3 in amino acids: CASSPRAGGRNEQFF. The CDR3 bases are TGTGCCAGCTCCCCAAGGGCAGGGGGTCGGAATGAGCAGTTCTTC.

The V gene is TRBV29-1, the J gene TRBJ1-4; TRBD1 might be the D (5 bases). Germline V gives CDR1 SQVTM, CDR2 ANQGSEA. The V end was cut by 7 bases, the J end by 0 bases, with 9 bases between. The CDR3 spans 13 residues. CDR3 region: CSAMTATNEKLFF. CDR3 sequence (DNA): TGCAGCGCCATGACAGCAACTAATGAAAAACTGTTTTTT.

This clone occurred a few times. J is TRBJ2-5 and V is TRBV10-2, with D tentatively TRBD2 (5 bases). The V gene's germline CDR1 is WSHSY and CDR2 SAAADI. The CDR3 has 11 amino acids. The ends were cut back, 4 bases at V and 5 bases at J, with 5 bases in the middle. Here the CDR3 DNA reads TGCGCCAGCAGTGGAGGGGAGACCCAGTACTTC. It yields the protein CASSGGETQYF.

The chain couples TRBV7-2 to TRBJ1-5; D perhaps matches TRBD1 (6 bases). Trimming took 2 bases from V and 4 from J, leaving 12 bases between them. The CDR3 totals 15 residues. CDR1 is SGHTA and CDR2 is FQGNSA in the germline V gene. The CDR3 DNA is TGTGCCAGCAGCTTACCGACAGGCCTAAATCAGCCCCAGCATTTT. It codes for CASSLPTGLNQPQHF.

The chain recombines TRBV29-1 with TRBJ2-3; a weak D match, TRBD1 (6 bases). Germline V gene data show CDR1 as SQVTM and CDR2 as ANQGSEA. This CDR3 has 15 residues. The CDR3 DNA is TGCAGTCAAGCACCAACTTCTACAGGGATGGATACGCAGTATTTT. Protein sequence: CSQAPTSTGMDTQYF.

The V and J genes are TRBV20-1 and TRBJ2-7, with D unresolved. The CDR3 is 11 amino acids. V was cut by 4 bases and J by 4 bases, with 8 bases left in between. Per the germline V gene, CDR1 is DFQATT and CDR2 is SNEGSKA (reference sequence). Here the CDR3 reads CSATREYEQYF. The CDR3 DNA is TGCAGTGCTACGAGAGAATACGAGCAGTACTTC.

V and J are TRBV6-1 and TRBJ2-7; 10 nucleotides match TRBD1. Germline values: CDR1 MNHNS, CDR2 SASEGT. Germline trimming cut 8 bases from V and 3 bases from J; bases unmatched to any gene: 4. This CDR3 spans 13 amino acids. The CDR3 loop reads CASQRDRGYEQYF. The CDR3 region has the DNA TGTGCCAGCCAGCGGGACAGGGGCTACGAGCAGTACTTC.

The CDR3 coding sequence is TGTGCCAGCAGTGCCCTAGGACAGGAGGTCGGGGTCGGGGAGCTGTTTTTT. Translated, it gives CASSALGQEVGVGELFF. The rearrangement uses TRBV2 and TRBJ2-2; 7 positions match TRBD1. The CDR3 consists of 17 residues. V lost 4 bases, J lost 7 bases, and 15 bases stayed unmatched. Germline V gene lookup returns CDR1 SNHLY and CDR2 FYNNEI.

The chain recombines TRBV7-9 with TRBJ2-6, with D unclear. Germline CDR1 reads SEHNR; CDR2 reads FQNEAQ (reference sequence). Trimming shortened V by 2 bases and J by 1 base, and 6 bases separated the two germline ends. The length of the CDR3 is 15 residues. CDR3 nucleotides: TGTGCCAGCAGCTTAATCGGTTCTGGGGCCAACGTCCTGACTTTC. Protein product: CASSLIGSGANVLTF.

This clone has a handful of counts. V usage is TRBV27 and J usage is TRBJ1-6; D gene uncertain. Trimming cost V 6 bases and J 9 bases, with 9 bases left between them. The CDR3 contains 12 residues. CDR1 is MNHEY, CDR2 SMNVEV, per germline (reference sequence). The DNA for the CDR3 is TGTGCCAGCAGGGCAGGACGTTCACCCCTCCACTTT. This codes for CASRAGRSPLHF.

The chain uses TRBV11-2 and TRBJ2-5, with D unresolved. Germline V gene sequence: CDR1 SGHAT, CDR2 FQNNGV. The V and J ends lost 4 bases and 4 bases respectively, with 4 bases between them. This CDR3 contains 11 residues. DNA for the CDR3: TGTGCCAGCAGCTCAGGAGAGACCCAGTACTTC. Its translation is CASSSGETQYF.

CDR3 DNA sequence: TGTGCCAGCAGCCTACTCGCCCCTACCGGACAGGCCCGAGTAGATACGCAGTATTTT. The encoded protein is CASSLLAPTGQARVDTQYF. V is TRBV11-3 and J is TRBJ2-3; TRBD1 matches 7 bases. This CDR3 contains 19 residues. Germline V gene lookup returns CDR1 SGHNT and CDR2 YENEEA. V lost 5 bases, J lost 5 bases, and 22 bases stayed unmatched.

Only a few counts were recorded for this clone. The chain combines TRBV6-1 with TRBJ2-1, with 8 bases identical to TRBD1. V was clipped by 4 bases and J by 1 base; unmatched bases: 6. The CDR3 extends over 16 amino acids. Per the germline V gene, CDR1 is MNHNS and CDR2 is SASEGT. DNA for the CDR3: TGTGCCAGCAGTGGATTAACAGGGGGGTCCTACAATGAGCAGTTCTTC. Translated: CASSGLTGGSYNEQFF.

V is TRBV20-1 and J is TRBJ2-3; weak D call: TRBD2 (5 bases). CDR1 is DFQATT and CDR2 is SNEGSKA in the germline V gene (reference sequence). CDR3 length equals 11 residues. V was shortened by 6 bases and J by 5 bases, with 9 bases between the two germline ends. CDR3 nucleotide sequence: TGCAGTGCCCCCGGGAAAGATACGCAGTATTTT. Translated: CSAPGKDTQYF.

This chain uses TRBV30 with TRBJ2-2; TRBD2 is a possible D gene (7 bases). V was shortened by 3 bases and J by 2 bases, with 10 bases between the two germline ends. This CDR3 is built from 14 residues. Per germline, CDR1 GTSNPN and CDR2 SVGIG (reference sequence). The CDR3 DNA follows: TGTGCCTGGAGCGGGGGGACAAACACCGGGGAGCTGTTTTTT. It codes for CAWSGGTNTGELFF.

This clone showed up just once. The chain joins TRBV7-2 to TRBJ2-2, with D uncertain. The CDR3 is made up of 14 amino acids. The germline V gene has CDR1 SGHTA and CDR2 FQGNSA. Trimming took off 6 bases at V and 1 base at J, with 9 bases between the two ends. The CDR3 DNA is TGTGCCAGCAGATATACAGAGAACACCGGGGAGCTGTTTTTT. It specifies CASRYTENTGELFF.

CDR3 loop: CASSQVRHEQFF. The CDR3 region has the DNA TGTGCCAGCAGCCAAGTCAGACATGAGCAGTTCTTC. The J gene is TRBJ2-1, the V gene TRBV14, with no clear D. The CDR3 runs to 12 residues. Per germline, CDR1 SGHDN and CDR2 FVKESK. V shed 1 base and J shed 8 bases, with 6 bases lying between them.

This clone has just a few counts. The CDR3, as DNA: TGCGCCAGCAGCCAAGTAACAGGGAATGGCTACACCTTC. Amino acids: CASSQVTGNGYTF. The chain links TRBV4-1 to TRBJ1-2, with a weak D call TRBD1 (6 bases). The CDR3 totals 13 residues. The germline V and J ends were trimmed by 1 base and 6 bases, with 9 bases remaining between them. CDR1 is MGHRA, CDR2 YSYEKL, per germline.

The chain is built from TRBV7-2 and TRBJ2-3, with D perhaps matching TRBD2 (6 bases). Germline lookup yields CDR1 SGHTA and CDR2 FQGNSA. The CDR3 is 14 amino acids. V was pared by 3 bases and J by 2 bases, with 9 bases between. CDR3 DNA sequence: TGTGCCAGCAGCTTTAGCGGTTCCACAGATACGCAGTATTTT. This translates into CASSFSGSTDTQYF.

This clone was seen more than once but under ten times. The genes are TRBV4-3 and TRBJ1-1; TRBD1 aligns across 7 bases. Trimming removed 1 base from V and 6 bases from J; junction bases left unmatched: 8. CDR1 LGHNA and CDR2 YSLEER come from the germline V gene. The length of the CDR3 is 15 residues. CDR3 in DNA: TGCGCCAGCAGCCAAGTGGACTACAGGGGATCTGAAGCTTTCTTT. This gives the protein CASSQVDYRGSEAFF.

The chain is built from TRBV6-5 and TRBJ1-1; D is unresolved. CDR1 and CDR2 from the germline V gene are MNHEY and SVGAGI. V shed 1 base and J shed 3 bases, with 6 bases lying between them. The CDR3 covers 13 residues. In nucleotides, the CDR3 is TGTGCCAGCAGTTACTGGCCAGACACTGAAGCTTTCTTT. This encodes CASSYWPDTEAFF.

This clone was seen more than once but under ten times. The chain has TRBV7-9 and TRBJ1-1; D unclear. V was trimmed by 5 bases and J by 1 base, leaving 8 bases between them. Looked up from germline, CDR1 is SEHNR and CDR2 is FQNEAQ (reference sequence). CDR3 length: 13 residues. The CDR3: CASSQSWNTEAFF. The CDR3 DNA reads as TGTGCCAGCAGCCAAAGCTGGAACACTGAAGCTTTCTTT.

There are a few counts of this clone. The identical CDR3 is also encoded by other nucleotide sequences in the sample. The CDR3 is CASSLGQATDTQYF. CDR3 in DNA: TGCGCCAGCAGCTTGGGACAGGCCACAGATACGCAGTATTTT. The chain combines TRBV5-1 with TRBJ2-3; tentative D call: TRBD1 (6 bases). V lost 0 bases to trimming and J lost 2 bases, with 7 bases between them. CDR3 length equals 14 residues. The germline gives CDR1 SGHRS, CDR2 YFSETQ.